Each of the 23 T cell receptor beta chains below was sequenced from the same sample in a study of beta chain features in type 1 diabetes. General study findings and limits: All four CD4+ subsets from Type 1 diabetes patients carried moderately but significantly shorter TCRB CDR3s.

Their cognate antigens are unknown. Investigators reverse transcribed all isolated RNA, so they sequenced expressed TCRB transcripts. TCRdb's table, derived via immunoSEQ multiplex PCR, lists solely in-frame clones and lacks some. The sample includes about 250,000 clones, roughly a tenth of them seen just once. Sequenced: naive CD4+ T cells from blood. Every receptor here comes from a man younger than 40 with type 1 diabetes.

The chain recombines TRBV5-1 with TRBJ1-4, with D maybe TRBD1 (6 bases). The CDR3 runs to 14 residues. Trimming took 4 bases from V and 3 from J, leaving 10 bases between them. Germline V CDR1 and CDR2: SGHRS, YFSETQ. The CDR3 sequence: CASSLQGANEKLFF. CDR3 in DNA: TGCGCCAGCAGCCTACAGGGAGCTAATGAAAAACTGTTTTTT.

The chain uses TRBV5-4 and TRBJ2-5, with no clear D. Germline-derived CDR1 and CDR2 are SGHNT and YYREEE (reference sequence). V gave up 0 bases and J gave up 2 bases, with 5 bases separating them. This CDR3 region has 13 residues. This CDR3 is CASSLVQQETQYF. The CDR3 DNA is TGTGCCAGCAGCTTGGTACAGCAAGAGACCCAGTACTTC.

This clone was counted only a few times. V and J are TRBV30 and TRBJ2-3; the D gene is possibly TRBD1 (5 bases). The CDR3 is made up of 13 amino acids. The germline gives CDR1 GTSNPN, CDR2 SVGIG (reference sequence). Trimming took 5 bases from V and 4 from J, leaving 13 bases between them. CDR3 coding DNA: TGTGCCTGGCGGTACAGGTTCCCAGATACGCAGTATTTT. It specifies CAWRYRFPDTQYF.

This clone was counted a few times. This chain joins TRBV28 and TRBJ2-7; TRBD2 matches at 8 bases. Per the germline V gene, CDR1 is MDHEN and CDR2 is SYDVKM. The CDR3 loop spans 14 amino acids. Trimming cost V 8 bases and J 3 bases; bases outside gene matches: 9. In DNA, the CDR3 is TGTGCCAGCCGGGCTAGCGGGCCCCTCTACGAGCAGTACTTC. Translated, it gives CASRASGPLYEQYF.

This clone has more than one count but fewer than ten. The V gene is TRBV9, the J gene TRBJ1-3; D gene uncertain. V was cut by 0 bases and J by 0 bases, with 13 bases left in between. From germline, CDR1 is SGDLS and CDR2 YYNGEE. The CDR3 covers 17 residues. The CDR3 DNA is TGTGCCAGCAGCGTAGCCCCGACCACTAACTCTGGAAACACCATATATTTT. Protein product: CASSVAPTTNSGNTIYF.

The V call is TRBV27, the J call TRBJ1-5; TRBD1 matches 8 bases. Unmatched junction bases numbered 12, after V lost 5 bases and J lost 6 bases. Germline assignment: CDR1 MNHEY and CDR2 SMNVEV (reference sequence). The CDR3 consists of 16 residues. The CDR3 sequence: CASSPLGQGDSQPQHF. The CDR3, as DNA: TGTGCCAGCAGTCCCTTAGGACAGGGCGACAGTCAGCCCCAGCATTTT.

This clone showed up just a few times. The rearrangement joins TRBV7-6 to TRBJ1-5; D is perhaps TRBD1 (6 bases). This CDR3 comprises 13 residues. V was cut by 3 bases and J by 8 bases, with 11 bases left in between. Germline-derived CDR1 and CDR2 are SGHVS and FNYEAQ. The CDR3 protein is CASSFARGEPQHF. Here the CDR3 DNA reads TGTGCCAGCAGCTTCGCCAGGGGTGAGCCCCAGCATTTT.

The V gene is TRBV4-1, the J gene TRBJ2-5, with D unclear. V was trimmed by 3 bases and J by 4 bases, leaving 15 bases between them. The CDR3 runs 15 residues. Germline assignment: CDR1 MGHRA and CDR2 YSYEKL. CDR3 in amino acids: CASSQSRSAGETQYF. Written as DNA, the CDR3 is TGCGCCAGCAGCCAGAGTCGGTCCGCAGGAGAGACCCAGTACTTC.

This clone occurred a few times. V is TRBV20-1 and J is TRBJ2-3; weak D call: TRBD2 (5 bases). The germline CDR1 and CDR2 sequences are DFQATT and SNEGSKA (reference sequence). This CDR3 spans 11 amino acids. V was shortened by 6 bases and J by 5 bases, with 9 bases between the two germline ends. CDR3 amino acids: CSAESGDTQYF. In DNA form, the CDR3 reads TGCAGTGCAGAAAGCGGAGATACGCAGTATTTT.

This clone was seen only a few times. The chain joins TRBV2 to TRBJ2-7; D is perhaps TRBD1 (5 bases). There are 11 residues in the CDR3. Germline values: CDR1 SNHLY, CDR2 FYNNEI. Trimming took 6 bases from V and 4 from J, leaving 7 bases between them. The CDR3 region is CASRDMYEQYF. The CDR3 DNA reads TGTGCCAGCAGGGACATGTACGAGCAGTACTTC.

This clone came up a few times. V usage is TRBV4-1 and J usage is TRBJ1-6, with a possible D match to TRBD1 (6 bases). V was shortened by 3 bases and J by 11 bases, with 20 bases between the two germline ends. The CDR3 sequence is 16 residues long. The V gene's germline CDR1 is MGHRA and CDR2 YSYEKL. CDR3 nucleotide sequence: TGCGCCAGCAGCCATCGCCCGGCAGGGGTGTCACCACCCCTCCACTTT. This encodes CASSHRPAGVSPPLHF.

The V call is TRBV4-3, the J call TRBJ2-1; 7 bases fit TRBD2. The CDR3 is 14 amino acids. CDR1 is LGHNA, CDR2 YSLEER, per germline. Trimming took 0 bases from V and 11 from J; bases not matched to a gene: 7. The CDR3 region is CASSQDRGVMKQFF. The CDR3 bases are TGCGCCAGCAGCCAAGATCGGGGGGTCATGAAGCAGTTCTTC.

This clone was picked up a small number of times. The gene calls are TRBV29-1 and TRBJ1-2; D is ambiguous. With 2 bases removed from V and 6 bases from J, the gap between germline ends came to 10 bases. CDR1 is SQVTM and CDR2 is ANQGSEA in the germline V gene. This CDR3 contains 12 residues. The CDR3 DNA reads as TGCAGCGTTGAATCGGTCGAGGATGGCTACACCTTC. Amino acids: CSVESVEDGYTF.

V usage is TRBV7-9 and J usage is TRBJ1-1, with no clear D. The V and J ends lost 5 bases and 1 base respectively, with 11 bases between them. Germline V gives CDR1 SEHNR, CDR2 FQNEAQ (reference sequence). The CDR3 is 14 residues long. This CDR3 is CASSTTGRNTEAFF. The CDR3 nucleotides are TGTGCCAGCAGCACGACCGGGAGGAACACTGAAGCTTTCTTT.

The gene calls are TRBV9 and TRBJ2-1; D is perhaps TRBD2 (5 bases). The germline V gene has CDR1 SGDLS and CDR2 YYNGEE. Trimming removed 0 bases at V and 3 bases at J, with 10 bases between. The CDR3 has 15 residues. In DNA form, the CDR3 reads TGTGCCAGCAGCGTAGACGGAGGTAACTACAATGAGCAGTTCTTC. Its protein product is CASSVDGGNYNEQFF.

This chain joins TRBV5-6 and TRBJ2-7; 7 bases agree with TRBD1. CDR1 SGHDT and CDR2 YYEEEE come from the germline V gene. The CDR3 sequence is 13 residues long. After removal of 1 base from V and 5 bases from J, the junction contained 3 bases not matched to a gene. CDR3: CASSLLGTDEQYF. Here the CDR3 DNA reads TGTGCCAGCAGCTTGTTGGGGACAGACGAGCAGTACTTC.

A few counts support this clone. V usage is TRBV30 and J usage is TRBJ1-5, with TRBD1 matching over 8 bases. CDR3 length: 16 residues. The trim removed 2 bases at V and 9 bases at J, leaving 15 bases unmatched. Germline values: CDR1 GTSNPN, CDR2 SVGIG (reference sequence). The CDR3, as DNA: TGTGCCTGGAGTAGAGGACAGGGACCACGCGCGGGGCCCCAGCATTTT. Amino acids: CAWSRGQGPRAGPQHF.

This clone was observed a handful of times. The V and J genes are TRBV15 and TRBJ2-1; D gene uncertain. The CDR3 has 15 residues. The germline V and J ends were trimmed by 3 bases and 8 bases, with 17 bases remaining between them. Germline loops: CDR1 LNHNV, CDR2 YYDKDF (reference sequence). The CDR3 sequence: CATSRTTGTWDEQFF. In DNA, the CDR3 is TGTGCCACCAGCAGGACGACGGGTACCTGGGATGAGCAGTTCTTC.

This clone came up a few times. The chain couples TRBV19 to TRBJ2-1; the D gene is possibly TRBD2 (5 bases). The germline V gene encodes CDR1 LNHDA and CDR2 SQIVND (reference sequence). Between the trimmed V and J ends, which lost 11 bases and 3 bases, there was a span of 14 bases. This CDR3 has 13 residues. The CDR3 protein is CASGSEYYNEQFF. The CDR3 region has the DNA TGTGCCTCGGGGAGCGAGTACTACAATGAGCAGTTCTTC. The entire variable domain, with the rest obtained from reference TRBV19 and TRBJ2-1, is as follows: DGGITQSPKYLFRKEGQNVTLSCEQNLNHDAMYWYRQDPGQGLRLIYYSQIVNDFQKGDIAEGYSVSREKKESFPLTVTSAQKNPTAFYLCASGSEYYNEQFFGPGTRLTVL.

V gene TRBV4-1 combines with J gene TRBJ1-5; 7 nucleotides agree with TRBD1. This CDR3 is built from 18 residues. Germline V gene lookup returns CDR1 MGHRA and CDR2 YSYEKL. The junction had 9 bases not matched to a gene; V was cut back by 1 base and J by 0 bases. In DNA form, the CDR3 reads TGCGCCAGCAGCCAAGGGGCAGGGGGTCCTTATAGCAATCAGCCCCAGCATTTT. It is translated as CASSQGAGGPYSNQPQHF.

The rearrangement joins TRBV7-2 to TRBJ2-1; D is undetermined. CDR3 size: 15 residues. Looked up from germline, CDR1 is SGHTA and CDR2 is FQGNSA. Trimming took 5 bases from V and 3 from J, leaving 14 bases between them. The CDR3 bases are TGTGCCAGCAGCACTGCCAAGAGGATCTACAATGAGCAGTTCTTC. Translating gives CASSTAKRIYNEQFF. The whole variable domain, filled in from reference TRBV7-2 and TRBJ2-1, reads GAGVSQSPSNKVTEKGKDVELRCDPISGHTALYWYRQSLGQGLEFLIYFQGNSAPDKSGLPSDRFSAERTGGSVSTLTIQRTQQEDSAVYLCASSTAKRIYNEQFFGPGTRLTVL.

This clone was recorded a few times. This rearrangement joins TRBV4-1 to TRBJ2-1; TRBD1 matches at 8 bases. Trimming cost V 1 base and J 4 bases; bases outside gene matches: 9. CDR1 and CDR2 (germline): MGHRA, YSYEKL. The CDR3 spans 17 residues. The CDR3 coding sequence is TGCGCCAGCAGCCAAGGGCGGGCCAGGGGGCAATACAATGAGCAGTTCTTC. Translation: CASSQGRARGQYNEQFF.

CDR3 residues: CASGAQGSYEQYF. The DNA for the CDR3 is TGTGCCAGCGGAGCACAGGGATCCTACGAGCAGTACTTC. The rearrangement uses TRBV5-4 and TRBJ2-7; tentatively, D is TRBD1 (6 bases). Germline CDR1 reads SGHNT; CDR2 reads YYREEE (reference sequence). This CDR3 spans 13 amino acids. V lost 7 bases, J lost 1 base, and 12 bases lay in between.